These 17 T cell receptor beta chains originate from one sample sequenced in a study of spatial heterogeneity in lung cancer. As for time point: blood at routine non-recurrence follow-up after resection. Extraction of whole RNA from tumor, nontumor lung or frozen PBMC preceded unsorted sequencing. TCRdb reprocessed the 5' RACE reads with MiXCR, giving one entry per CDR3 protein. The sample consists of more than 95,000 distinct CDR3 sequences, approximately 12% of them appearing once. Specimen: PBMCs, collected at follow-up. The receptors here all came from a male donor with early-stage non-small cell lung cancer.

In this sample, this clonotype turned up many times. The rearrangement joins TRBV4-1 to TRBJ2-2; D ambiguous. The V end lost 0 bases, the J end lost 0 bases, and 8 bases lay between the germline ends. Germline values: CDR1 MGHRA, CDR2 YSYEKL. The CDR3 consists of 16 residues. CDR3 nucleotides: TGCGCCAGCAGCCAAGAAGCCGGTGCGAACACCGGGGAGCTGTTTTTT. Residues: CASSQEAGANTGELFF.

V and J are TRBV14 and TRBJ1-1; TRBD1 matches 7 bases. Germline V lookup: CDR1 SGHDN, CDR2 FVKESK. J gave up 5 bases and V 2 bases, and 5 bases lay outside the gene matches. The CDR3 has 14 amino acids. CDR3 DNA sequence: TGTGCCAGCAGCCAAACGGACAGGAGAACTGAAGCTTTCTTT. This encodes CASSQTDRRTEAFF.

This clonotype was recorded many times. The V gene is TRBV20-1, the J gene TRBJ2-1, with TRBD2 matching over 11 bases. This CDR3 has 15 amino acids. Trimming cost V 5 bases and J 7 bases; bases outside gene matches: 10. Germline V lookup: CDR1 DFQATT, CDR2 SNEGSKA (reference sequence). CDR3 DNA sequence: TGCAGTGCTGAGGATAGCGGGGGGGCCAATAATGAGCAGTTCTTC. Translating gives CSAEDSGGANNEQFF.

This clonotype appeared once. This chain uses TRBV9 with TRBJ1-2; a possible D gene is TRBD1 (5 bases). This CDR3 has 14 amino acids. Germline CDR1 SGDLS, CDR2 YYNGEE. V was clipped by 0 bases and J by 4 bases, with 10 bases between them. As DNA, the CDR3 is TGTGCCAGCAGCGTAGAGCCAGGGCGCTATGGCTACACCTTC. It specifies CASSVEPGRYGYTF.

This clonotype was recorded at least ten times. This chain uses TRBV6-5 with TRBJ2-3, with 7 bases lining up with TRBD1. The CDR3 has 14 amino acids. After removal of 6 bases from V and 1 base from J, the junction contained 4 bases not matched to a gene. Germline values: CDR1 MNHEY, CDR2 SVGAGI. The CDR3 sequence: CASSEDRGTDTQYF. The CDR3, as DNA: TGTGCCAGCAGCGAAGACAGGGGCACAGATACGCAGTATTTT.

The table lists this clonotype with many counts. The CDR3: CSARIAATATNEKLFF. CDR3 nucleotides: TGCAGTGCTAGAATTGCGGCGACGGCAACTAATGAAAAACTGTTTTTT. The chain employs TRBV20-1 and TRBJ1-4; unclear D gene. V lost 2 bases and J 0 bases, leaving 13 bases between the germline ends. There are 16 residues in the CDR3. Germline loops: CDR1 DFQATT, CDR2 SNEGSKA (reference sequence).

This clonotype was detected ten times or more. CDR3 sequence (DNA): TGTGCCAGCTCACTAACAGGGGGGAACACTGAAGCTTTCTTT. It translates to CASSLTGGNTEAFF. This chain joins TRBV18 and TRBJ1-1, with TRBD1 identical over 8 bases. Germline trimming cut 4 bases from V and 1 base from J; bases unmatched to any gene: 2. Germline assignment: CDR1 KGHSH and CDR2 LQKENI. This CDR3 contains 14 residues. The full variable domain, in which reference TRBV18 and TRBJ1-1 provide the parts outside the CDR3, is NAGVMQNPRHLVRRRGQEARLRCSPMKGHSHVYWYRQLPEEGLKFMVYLQKENIIDESGMPKERFSAEFPKEGPSILRIQQVVRGDSAAYFCASSLTGGNTEAFFGQGTRLTVV.

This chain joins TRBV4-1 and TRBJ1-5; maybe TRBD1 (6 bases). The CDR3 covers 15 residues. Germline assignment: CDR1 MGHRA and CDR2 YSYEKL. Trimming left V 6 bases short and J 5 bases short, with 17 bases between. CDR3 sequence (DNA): TGCGCCAGCAGATACAGGGCCTCAAGGGATCAGCCCCAGCATTTT. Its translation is CASRYRASRDQPQHF.

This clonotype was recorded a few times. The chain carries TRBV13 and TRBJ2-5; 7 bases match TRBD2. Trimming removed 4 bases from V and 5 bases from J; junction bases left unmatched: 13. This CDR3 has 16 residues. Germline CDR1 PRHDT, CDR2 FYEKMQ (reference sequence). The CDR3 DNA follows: TGTGCCAGCAGCTCCCTGATGAGCGGGGATCGGGAGACCCAGTACTTC. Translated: CASSSLMSGDRETQYF.

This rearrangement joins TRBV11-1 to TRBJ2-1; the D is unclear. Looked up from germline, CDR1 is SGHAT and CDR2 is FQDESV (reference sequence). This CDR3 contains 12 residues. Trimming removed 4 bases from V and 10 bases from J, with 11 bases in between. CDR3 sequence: CASSSSWIEQFF. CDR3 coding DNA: TGTGCCAGCAGCTCCTCTTGGATCGAGCAGTTCTTC.

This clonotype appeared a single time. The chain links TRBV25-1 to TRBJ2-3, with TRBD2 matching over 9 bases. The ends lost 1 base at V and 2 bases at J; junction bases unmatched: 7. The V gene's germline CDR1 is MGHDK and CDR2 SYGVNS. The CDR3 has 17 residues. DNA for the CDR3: TGTGCCAGCAGTGAATCGGGGCTAGCGGGGTCCACAGATACGCAGTATTTT. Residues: CASSESGLAGSTDTQYF.

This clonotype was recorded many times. CDR3 amino acids: CASSFNRDSYEQYF. The CDR3 bases are TGTGCCAGCAGCTTCAACAGGGATTCCTACGAGCAGTACTTC. The chain recombines TRBV7-9 with TRBJ2-7; D possibly corresponds to TRBD1 (6 bases). V lost 3 bases and J lost 1, with 10 bases in between. CDR1 and CDR2 from the germline V gene are SEHNR and FQNEAQ (reference sequence). This CDR3 comprises 14 residues.

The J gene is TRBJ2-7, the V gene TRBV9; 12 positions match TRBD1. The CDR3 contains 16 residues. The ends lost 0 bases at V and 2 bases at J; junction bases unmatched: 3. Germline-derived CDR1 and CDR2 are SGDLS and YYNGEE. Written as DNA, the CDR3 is TGTGCCAGCAGCGTAGCGGGGGACAGGGGGCCCTACGAGCAGTACTTC. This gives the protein CASSVAGDRGPYEQYF.

Here the CDR3 reads CSALYLPGLADYEQYF. Here the CDR3 DNA reads TGCAGTGCTCTTTACCTTCCGGGACTAGCGGACTACGAGCAGTACTTC. The chain carries TRBV20-1 and TRBJ2-7, with TRBD2 matching 11 bases. The CDR3 runs 16 residues. The germline gives CDR1 DFQATT, CDR2 SNEGSKA (reference sequence). V was clipped by 5 bases and J by 3 bases; unmatched bases: 12.

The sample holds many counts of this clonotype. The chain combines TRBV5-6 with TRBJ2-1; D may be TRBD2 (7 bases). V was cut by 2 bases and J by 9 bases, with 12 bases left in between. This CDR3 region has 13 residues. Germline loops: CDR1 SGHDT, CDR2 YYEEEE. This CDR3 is CASSFTGRGEQFF. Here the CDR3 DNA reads TGTGCCAGCAGCTTCACAGGGAGGGGTGAGCAGTTCTTC.

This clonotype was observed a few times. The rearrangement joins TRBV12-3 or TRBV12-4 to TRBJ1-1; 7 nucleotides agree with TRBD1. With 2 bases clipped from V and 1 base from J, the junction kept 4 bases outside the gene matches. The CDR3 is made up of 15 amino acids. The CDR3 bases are TGTGCCAGCAGTTTACATAGGACAGGGAACACTGAAGCTTTCTTT. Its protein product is CASSLHRTGNTEAFF.

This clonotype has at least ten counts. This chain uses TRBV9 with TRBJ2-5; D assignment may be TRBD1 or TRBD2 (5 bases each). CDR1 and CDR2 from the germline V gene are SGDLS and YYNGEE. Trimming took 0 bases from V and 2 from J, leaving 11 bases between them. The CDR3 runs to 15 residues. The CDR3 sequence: CASSVGGPQQETQYF. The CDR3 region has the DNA TGTGCCAGCAGCGTAGGGGGACCCCAACAAGAGACCCAGTACTTC. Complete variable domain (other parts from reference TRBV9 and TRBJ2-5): DSGVTQTPKHLITATGQRVTLRCSPRSGDLSVYWYQQSLDQGLQFLIQYYNGEERAKGNILERFSAQQFPDLHSELNLSSLELGDSALYFCASSVGGPQQETQYFGPGTRLLVL.